The present TCR beta chain was sequenced within a study of metastatic and nonmetastatic thyroid tumors (dated by TCRdb to between 2020 and 2021). Context from the whole study: The researchers compared repertoires between peripheral blood samples and tumor or nodule tissue samples from patients with malignant or benign thyroid disease. The paper's findings and limits, for the study overall: In both blood and tumor samples, malignant tumors were reported to have significantly higher TCR beta diversity than benign nodules.

Receptor amplification or capture employed PCR. Reads for this sample came from an Illumina HiSeq 4000. High-throughput sequencing was used to profile the TCR beta-chain CDR3 region of every patient. In the authors' own workflow: Drawing on CDR3 differences between clinicopathological groups, the researchers built a classifier meant to tell apart patients with distant-metastatic papillary thyroid cancer. The Shannon index was used to measure repertoire diversity, and the Morisita-Horn index was used to measure how similar tumor and blood repertoires were. TCRdb took the public reads, trimmed them with fastp at Q25, ran MiXCR for clone calling and kept in-frame beta chains. These V and J calls rely on TCRdb rather than the paper's analysis. The sample yields roughly 19,000 clones; around two fifths were counted once. About 25% of the sample lies in the top ten. CDR1 MNHNS and CDR2 SASEGT were looked up in the germline V gene. V loses 7 bases, J loses 1 base, and the germline ends lie 16 bases apart. From cysteine to phenylalanine, the CDR3 is 15 amino acids long. Only the CDR3 portion is preserved as DNA: 45 bases, with reading frame beginning at the first base.

Concerning this clone itself: Which antigen it targets is not known. Per-base qualities were not stored, and no clone one base away is much larger.

None of the patients had been given any treatment before thyroid surgery. Using T-cell receptor beta sequencing, the study looked back at clinical samples from patients collected from the early 2010s to the late 2010s. Here the chain combines TRBV6-1 and TRBJ1-1; a tentative D match to TRBD1 spans 6 bases. The TCR originated in a female donor with papillary thyroid cancer or a benign thyroid nodule (not recorded which). Some clones in this sample may be carry-over from other donors' samples. The sample was tumor tissue. The CDR3 loop reads CASKQTGTGNTEAFF. In nucleotides, the sequence is TGTGCCAGCAAGCAGACAGGCACGGGGAACACTGAAGCTTTCTTT.